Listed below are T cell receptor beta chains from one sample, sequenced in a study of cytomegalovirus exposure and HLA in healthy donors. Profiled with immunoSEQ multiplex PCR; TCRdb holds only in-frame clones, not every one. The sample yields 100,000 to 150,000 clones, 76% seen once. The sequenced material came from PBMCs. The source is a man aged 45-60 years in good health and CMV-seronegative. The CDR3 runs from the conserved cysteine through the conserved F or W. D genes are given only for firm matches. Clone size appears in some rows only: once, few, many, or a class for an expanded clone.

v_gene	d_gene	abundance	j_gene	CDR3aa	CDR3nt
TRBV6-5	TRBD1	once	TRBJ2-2	CASSYAGGPGELFF	TGTGCCAGCAGTTACGCAGGGGGCCCCGGGGAGCTGTTTTTT
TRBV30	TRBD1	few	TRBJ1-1	CAWTRLPGQGNTEAFF	TGTGCCTGGACCCGACTCCCGGGACAGGGGAACACTGAAGCTTTCTTT
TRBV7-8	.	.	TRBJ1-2	CASSSVEGANYGYTF	TGTGCCAGCAGCTCAGTGGAGGGTGCAAACTATGGCTACACCTTC
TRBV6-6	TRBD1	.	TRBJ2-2	CASSYRDRNTGELFF	TGTGCCAGCAGTTACCGGGACAGGAACACCGGGGAGCTGTTTTTT
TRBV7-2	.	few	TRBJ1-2	CASSLLQVPTNYGYTF	TGTGCCAGCAGCTTATTACAGGTCCCAACTAACTATGGCTACACCTTC
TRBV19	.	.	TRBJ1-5	CASSIFGQPQHF	TGTGCCAGTAGTATATTCGGGCAGCCCCAGCATTTT
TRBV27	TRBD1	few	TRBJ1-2	CASSSGGPVYGYTF	TGTGCCAGCAGTTCAGGGGGGCCGGTCTATGGCTACACCTTC
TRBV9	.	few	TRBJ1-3	CASSPSDGGNTIYF	TGTGCCAGCAGCCCCTCTGACGGGGGAAACACCATATATTTT
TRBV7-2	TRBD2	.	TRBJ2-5	CASSLGLGQETQYF	TGTGCCAGCAGCTTGGGACTAGGACAAGAGACCCAGTACTTC
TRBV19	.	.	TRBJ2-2	CASKGRGAGELFF	TGTGCCAGTAAGGGCAGGGGGGCCGGGGAGCTGTTTTTT
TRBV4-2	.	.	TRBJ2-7	CASSQDVGVPNEQYF	TGTGCCAGCAGCCAAGATGTAGGGGTCCCTAACGAGCAGTACTTC
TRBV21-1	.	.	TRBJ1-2	CAAHHTGRPEGYTF	TGTGCCGCCCACCACACAGGAAGGCCGGAGGGCTACACCTTC
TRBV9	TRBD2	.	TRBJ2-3	CASMRGEGTDTQYF	TGTGCCAGCATGCGGGGGGAGGGGACAGATACGCAGTATTTT
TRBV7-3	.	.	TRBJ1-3	CASSLTPRADSGNTIYF	TGTGCCAGCAGCTTAACTCCCAGGGCGGACTCTGGAAACACCATATATTTT